Reported below is one T cell receptor (beta chain). Antigen specificity is unknown. The sample is drawn from a study of PD-1 blockade in classical Hodgkin lymphoma. Documented time point: cycle 4 day 1 (C4D1), after less than 7 weeks of nivolumab. Every patient experienced relapse after autologous stem cell transplantation, and brentuximab vedotin exposure varied. Classifying best responses yielded complete response, partial response or progressive disease. Germline values: CDR1 MNHNS, CDR2 SASEGT. Trimming took off 4 bases at V and 5 bases at J, with 8 bases between the two ends. The CDR3 extends over 12 amino acids. Profiling relied on immunoSEQ multiplex PCR, and the TCRdb table lists in-frame clones only, not all of them. The data show 25,000 to 35,000 clones, approximately 67% seen once. General observations from the study: Diversity similar to that of newly diagnosed patients was seen at baseline in complete responders. Reports described newly diagnosed patients as having lower baseline TCR diversity than healthy donors. Whereas CD4+ TCR diversity had risen significantly by C4D1, CD8+ TCR diversity had not.

This chain connects TRBV6-1 to TRBJ2-5, with D uncertain. The sample in question was peripheral blood mononuclear cells (PBMCs), obtained before the fourth cycle of nivolumab. The receptor's source is a human donor with classical Hodgkin lymphoma. The CDR3 region is CASSVVMETQYF. Here the CDR3 DNA reads TGTGCCAGCAGTGTGGTAATGGAGACCCAGTACTTC.